This T cell receptor (beta chain) was captured by sequencing in a study of cytomegalovirus exposure and HLA in healthy donors. As for the study in general: A data release that came early held approximately 85 million unique TCRs from HLA-typed donors.

Notes on this clone: Antigen: not known.

PCR used 60 Vbeta primers and 13 Jbeta primers. The assay was immunoSEQ multiplex PCR, and TCRdb's table has in-frame clones only and misses some. Altogether about 120,000 clones are present, more than 9% being singletons, with the ten largest covering around 4.6%. Trimming left V 7 bases short and J 2 bases short, with 17 bases between. The germline gives CDR1 SGHVS, CDR2 FNYEAQ. The CDR3 runs to 15 residues. Study observations and caveats: At a 0.05 false discovery rate, a later analysis found roughly 17,000 TCR beta sequences to be associated with HLA alleles. Because they were indistinguishable, some V segments, including TRBV6-2 and TRBV6-3, were excluded. A list of approximately 150 TCR beta chains associated with cytomegalovirus was given.

The origin of this receptor is a woman aged 18-30 years in good health and CMV-seropositive. The sequencing sample was made of PBMCs. This rearrangement joins TRBV7-6 to TRBJ2-5, with no clear D. CDR3 nucleotides: TGTGCCAGCACCGTAGGTTTGGGCGAACAAGAGACCCAGTACTTC. Residues: CASTVGLGEQETQYF.